The 22 T cell receptor beta chains given below trace back to one sample, sequenced in a study of T-cell reconstitution after alpha-beta-depleted transplantation in children. The library targeted TCRbeta and was prepared with unique molecular identifiers. Each CDR3 protein is one row after TCRdb ran MiXCR on the PCR reads. The sample lists about 170,000 distinct CDR3 sequences, 11% occurring once. Sequenced here: PBMCs, sampled before TCRalphabeta/CD19-depleted stem cell transplant. The source of these receptors is a boy between 2 and 10 years old with acute myeloid leukemia, due to receive a stem cell transplant.

Ten or more counts support this clonotype. The V call is TRBV10-3, the J call TRBJ2-3; no firm D call. The ends were cut back, 7 bases at V and 2 bases at J, with 10 bases in the middle. Looked up from germline, CDR1 is ENHRY and CDR2 is SYGVKD. The CDR3 sequence is 13 residues long. In DNA form, the CDR3 reads TGTGCCATCACAAAGGCCTCCACAGATACGCAGTATTTT. The encoded protein is CAITKASTDTQYF.

This clonotype was observed many times. The chain combines TRBV19 with TRBJ2-3, with D unclear. This CDR3 contains 12 residues. Germline CDR1 and CDR2: LNHDA and SQIVND (reference sequence). V shed 6 bases and J shed 5 bases, with 9 bases lying between them. The CDR3 nucleotides read TGTGCCAGTAGGCGCCCCGGAGATACGCAGTATTTT. Translating it yields CASRRPGDTQYF.

The rearrangement uses TRBV19 and TRBJ1-5, with 10 bases lining up with TRBD1. There are 18 residues in the CDR3. Germline CDR1 LNHDA, CDR2 SQIVND (reference sequence). The J segment lost 4 bases and the V segment lost 1 base, leaving 10 bases of the junction unmatched. The DNA of the CDR3 is TGTGCCAGTAGTATAGGCTGGGGGACAGGGGTCGTAAATCAGCCCCAGCATTTT. Translation: CASSIGWGTGVVNQPQHF.

Comment on this clonotype: This sequence may be a read error, since a much larger clone differs from it by one base. V and J are TRBV27 and TRBJ1-4; D possibly corresponds to TRBD1 (6 bases). The CDR3 loop spans 15 amino acids. Germline V gives CDR1 MNHEY, CDR2 SMNVEV (reference sequence). V shed 6 bases and J shed 6 bases, with 17 bases lying between them. The CDR3 region is CASSPYDRRDEKLFF. The CDR3 region has the DNA TGTGCCAGCAGCCCCTATGACAGGCGAGATGAAAAACTGTTTTTT.

This clonotype was found many times. V and J are TRBV10-3 and TRBJ1-1; TRBD1 aligns across 8 bases. Looked up from germline, CDR1 is ENHRY and CDR2 is SYGVKD. Trimming cost V 7 bases and J 1 base; bases outside gene matches: 8. The CDR3 sequence is 15 residues long. The CDR3, as DNA: TGTGCCATCAAGGTAGCAGGGGGCGCGAACACTGAAGCTTTCTTT. This encodes CAIKVAGGANTEAFF.

This clonotype was seen many times. The rearrangement links TRBV30 to TRBJ2-2, with 9 bases lining up with TRBD1. The CDR3 totals 14 residues. The J segment lost 4 bases and the V segment lost 8 bases, leaving 8 bases of the junction unmatched. Germline CDR1 reads GTSNPN; CDR2 reads SVGIG (reference sequence). The CDR3 DNA follows: TGTGCCGGAAGGACAGGGGTTGTCACCGGGGAGCTGTTTTTT. Translated: CAGRTGVVTGELFF.

In this sample, this clonotype turned up many times. The chain is built from TRBV5-1 and TRBJ1-4; D may be TRBD1 (6 bases). CDR3 length: 14 residues. Trimming took off 4 bases at V and 7 bases at J, with 14 bases between the two ends. Germline CDR1 reads SGHRS; CDR2 reads YFSETQ. The DNA of the CDR3 is TGCGCCAGCAGCCCAAGGGACATAAGTGAAAAACTGTTTTTT. It is translated as CASSPRDISEKLFF. Using reference TRBV5-1 and TRBJ1-4 for the parts outside the CDR3, the full variable domain is KAGVTQTPRYLIKTRGQQVTLSCSPISGHRSVSWYQQTPGQGLQFLFEYFSETQRNKGNFPGRFSGRQFSNSRSEMNVSTLELGDSALYLCASSPRDISEKLFFGSGTQLSVL.

This clonotype appeared many times. The chain links TRBV7-2 to TRBJ2-3; a weak D match, TRBD2 (5 bases). Trimming took off 2 bases at V and 4 bases at J, with 13 bases between the two ends. CDR1 SGHTA and CDR2 FQGNSA come from the germline V gene. CDR3 length: 15 residues. The CDR3 coding sequence is TGTGCCAGCAGCTTAATCGGGATGAGTTCAGATACGCAGTATTTT. Translating it yields CASSLIGMSSDTQYF. The full variable domain, its missing parts supplied by reference TRBV7-2 and TRBJ2-3, is GAGVSQSPSNKVTEKGKDVELRCDPISGHTALYWYRQSLGQGLEFLIYFQGNSAPDKSGLPSDRFSAERTGGSVSTLTIQRTQQEDSAVYLCASSLIGMSSDTQYFGPGTRLTVL.

This clonotype showed up many times. The chain joins TRBV7-2 to TRBJ2-3; no definite D call. The CDR3 runs to 14 residues. V was pared by 1 base and J by 2 bases, with 7 bases between. Germline V gene sequence: CDR1 SGHTA, CDR2 FQGNSA. The CDR3 loop reads CASSLGPITDTQYF. In DNA form, the CDR3 reads TGTGCCAGCAGCTTAGGACCAATCACAGATACGCAGTATTTT.

This clonotype was picked up many times. CDR3 region: CASSSKQGQDTEAFF. For the CDR3, the DNA is TGCGCCAGCAGCTCTAAACAGGGGCAGGACACTGAAGCTTTCTTT. The chain uses TRBV5-1 and TRBJ1-1; 7 positions match TRBD1. The V and J ends lost 3 bases and 3 bases, in that order; junction bases with no gene match: 8. This CDR3 comprises 15 residues. Germline CDR1 reads SGHRS; CDR2 reads YFSETQ.

Ten or more counts support this clonotype. The chain couples TRBV12-3 or TRBV12-4 to TRBJ1-1; D remains unclear. V gave up 7 bases and J gave up 7 bases, with 16 bases separating them. The CDR3 consists of 13 residues. The CDR3 protein is CASNVQPGSEAFF. As DNA, the CDR3 is TGTGCCAGCAACGTCCAACCGGGCAGTGAAGCTTTCTTT.

This rearrangement joins TRBV30 to TRBJ1-2, with 9 bases lining up with TRBD1. Germline V CDR1 and CDR2: GTSNPN, SVGIG (reference sequence). Trimming took 2 bases from V and 5 from J; bases not matched to a gene: 9. The CDR3 has 15 amino acids. CDR3 sequence (DNA): TGTGCCTGGAGTCCTGGGACAGGGATCATTTATGGCTACACCTTC. It specifies CAWSPGTGIIYGYTF.

This clonotype was seen repeatedly, ten times or more. This chain links TRBV10-3 with TRBJ2-3; tentatively, D is TRBD1 (5 bases). V was shortened by 5 bases and J by 1 base, with 10 bases between the two germline ends. Per the germline V gene, CDR1 is ENHRY and CDR2 is SYGVKD. The CDR3 has 14 amino acids. Here the CDR3 reads CAISPGFGTDTQYF. DNA for the CDR3: TGTGCCATCAGTCCAGGGTTCGGCACAGATACGCAGTATTTT.

This clonotype was seen repeatedly, ten times or more. The chain uses TRBV4-2 and TRBJ2-1; tentative D call: TRBD2 (6 bases). V lost 5 bases and J 5 bases, leaving 10 bases between the germline ends. The CDR3 contains 13 residues. Germline CDR1 reads LGHNA; CDR2 reads YNFKEQ. CDR3 coding DNA: TGTGCCAGCAGCGGGGCGGGAAACAATGAGCAGTTCTTC. Amino acids: CASSGAGNNEQFF.

This clonotype was observed many times. DNA for the CDR3: TGTGCCAGCAGCACCAGGGGGGCTGGCAATCAGCCCCAGCATTTT. It is translated as CASSTRGAGNQPQHF. This chain connects TRBV7-8 to TRBJ1-5, with 7 nucleotides matching TRBD1. The V gene end was trimmed by 5 bases and the J gene end by 2 bases; junction bases not matched to a gene: 6. Germline CDR1 is SGHVS and CDR2 is FQNEAQ. CDR3 size: 15 residues. Complete variable domain (other parts from reference TRBV7-8 and TRBJ1-5): GAGVSQSPRYKVAKRGQDVALRCDPISGHVSLFWYQQALGQGPEFLTYFQNEAQLDKSGLPSDRFFAERPEGSVSTLKIQRTQQEDSAVYLCASSTRGAGNQPQHFGDGTRLSIL.

J is TRBJ1-5 and V is TRBV30; D call uncertain. The V end lost 0 bases, the J end lost 7 bases, and 10 bases lay between the germline ends. The CDR3 has 13 residues. Germline CDR1 and CDR2: GTSNPN and SVGIG (reference sequence). Written as DNA, the CDR3 is TGTGCCTGGAGTGTCAGTGGGCACCAGCCCCAGCATTTT. Translated, it gives CAWSVSGHQPQHF.

Turning to this clonotype: A much larger clone differs by one base, so this may be a read error. This chain joins TRBV28 and TRBJ2-7; tentative D call: TRBD1 (6 bases). Trimming pared 5 bases from V and 6 bases from J, leaving 17 bases between. The CDR3 spans 14 residues. Germline CDR1 reads MDHEN; CDR2 reads SYDVKM. CDR3 region: CASSPGHPPCEQYF. The CDR3 DNA reads as TGTGCCAGCAGTCCGGGACACCCACCCTGCGAGCAGTACTTC. The full variable domain, completed using reference TRBV28 and TRBJ2-7, is DVKVTQSSRYLVKRTGEKVFLECVQDMDHENMFWYRQDPGLGLRLIYFSYDVKMKEKGDIPEGYSVSREKKERFSLILESASTNQTSMYLCASSPGHPPCEQYFGPGTRLTVT.

In its sample, this clonotype was seen many times. The V call is TRBV7-8, the J call TRBJ2-2, with TRBD2 matching 10 bases. The trim removed 5 bases at V and 3 bases at J, leaving 3 bases unmatched. Germline V gene sequence: CDR1 SGHVS, CDR2 FQNEAQ. This CDR3 has 15 amino acids. Written as DNA, the CDR3 is TGTGCCAGCAGCCCCGGGACTAGCGACACCGGGGAGCTGTTTTTT. It encodes CASSPGTSDTGELFF.

At least ten counts were recorded for this clonotype. The CDR3 coding sequence is TGTGCCAGCAGCCCCACGACTAGCGGGCTGGAGACCCAGTACTTC. It is translated as CASSPTTSGLETQYF. The chain couples TRBV7-2 to TRBJ2-5; 10 bases are a match to TRBD2. Trimming removed 5 bases from V and 5 bases from J; junction bases left unmatched: 8. The CDR3 extends over 15 amino acids. The germline V gene has CDR1 SGHTA and CDR2 FQGNSA.

On this clonotype: A much larger clone is a single base away; this may be a read error. The genes are TRBV2 and TRBJ1-1; D is unclear. Between the trimmed V and J ends, which lost 8 bases and 7 bases, there was a span of 8 bases. Germline assignment: CDR1 SNHLY and CDR2 FYNNEI. The CDR3 sequence is 10 residues long. The CDR3 nucleotides read TGTGCCAGCGGGTCAGTTGAAGCTTTCTTT. Protein sequence: CASGSVEAFF.

This clonotype was seen many times. In nucleotides, the CDR3 is TGTGCCAGCAGCCAGGGGACAGGTGTTTATGGCTACACCTTC. Its translation is CASSQGTGVYGYTF. The gene calls are TRBV3-1 and TRBJ1-2, with 8 bases matching TRBD1. CDR1 is LGHDT and CDR2 is YNNKEL in the germline V gene (reference sequence). CDR3 length: 14 amino acids. The ends lost 3 bases at V and 5 bases at J; junction bases unmatched: 5.

The sample holds many counts of this clonotype. The rearrangement joins TRBV28 to TRBJ1-1; TRBD1 agrees at 9 bases. CDR1 MDHEN and CDR2 SYDVKM come from the germline V gene. CDR3 length equals 13 residues. V gave up 5 bases and J gave up 7 bases; unmatched junction bases: 5. The CDR3 here is CASSTGGGGEAFF. The CDR3 nucleotides are TGTGCCAGCAGTACAGGGGGCGGAGGTGAAGCTTTCTTT.